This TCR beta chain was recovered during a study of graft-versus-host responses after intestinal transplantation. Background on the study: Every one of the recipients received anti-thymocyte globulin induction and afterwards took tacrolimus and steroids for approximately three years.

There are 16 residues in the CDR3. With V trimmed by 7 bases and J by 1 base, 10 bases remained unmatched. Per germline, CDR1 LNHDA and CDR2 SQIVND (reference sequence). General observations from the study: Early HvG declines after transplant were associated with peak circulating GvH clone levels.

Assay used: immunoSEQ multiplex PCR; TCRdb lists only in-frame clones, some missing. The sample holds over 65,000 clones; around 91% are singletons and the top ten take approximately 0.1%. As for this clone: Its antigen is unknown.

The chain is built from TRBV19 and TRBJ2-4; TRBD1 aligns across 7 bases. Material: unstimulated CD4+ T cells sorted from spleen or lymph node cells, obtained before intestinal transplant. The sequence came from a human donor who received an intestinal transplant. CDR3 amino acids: CASTPTGLGAKNIQYF. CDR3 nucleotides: TGTGCCAGTACCCCGACAGGGCTCGGGGCCAAAAACATTCAGTACTTC.